One and the same sample provided the 6 T cell receptor beta chains below, sequenced in a study of blood T cells in healthy people across ages. Alongside a J-beta primer mix, a sample-barcoded 5' primer served in a second PCR lasting roughly 7 to 12 cycles. TCRdb reprocessed the 5' RACE reads with MiXCR, giving one entry per CDR3 protein. In the table there are fewer than 900,000 distinct CDR3 sequences, roughly 44% of which are singletons. Sequencing was done on a sample of blood. These receptors were collected from an older woman in good health.

This sequence joins TRBV3-1 and TRBJ2-7, with D perhaps matching TRBD2 (6 bases). The CDR3 runs 14 residues. The V end lost 6 bases, the J end lost 0 bases, and 12 bases lay between the germline ends. Germline lookup yields CDR1 LGHDT and CDR2 YNNKEL (reference sequence). The CDR3 DNA is TGTGCCAGCAGGCGAGGGACTGACTCCTACGAGCAGTACTTC. Amino acid sequence: CASRRGTDSYEQYF.

DNA for the CDR3: TGTGCCAGCCTCCCCCCGGGACTAGCGGGGCCCGGGGATACGCAGTATTTT. Translation: CASLPPGLAGPGDTQYF. This chain connects TRBV28 to TRBJ2-3; 13 positions agree with TRBD2. Germline values: CDR1 MDHEN, CDR2 SYDVKM. CDR3 length: 17 residues. V shed 8 bases and J 6 bases; nucleotides not matched to a gene: 14.

This clonotype was seen more than once but under ten times. The chain links TRBV20-1 to TRBJ2-7; 8 bases are shared with TRBD2. The V and J ends lost 0 bases and 1 base, in that order; junction bases with no gene match: 2. CDR1 is DFQATT, CDR2 SNEGSKA, per germline (reference sequence). The CDR3 length is 14 residues. The CDR3: CSARDLAGSYEQYF. The CDR3 bases are TGCAGTGCTAGAGACCTAGCGGGTTCCTACGAGCAGTACTTC.

This clonotype was seen a few times. The gene calls are TRBV6-2 or TRBV6-3 and TRBJ2-5, with D uncertain. The closer fit of TRBJ2-7 to the DNA end suggests the J call may be wrong. Germline assignment: CDR1 MNHEY and CDR2 SVGEGT. The CDR3 length is 14 residues. The CDR3 bases are TGTGCCAGCAGTTCCGACGGGTTCTCCTACGAGCAGTACTTC. Protein sequence: CASSSDGFSYEQYF.

This clonotype was counted between two and nine times. The chain carries TRBV12-3 or TRBV12-4 and TRBJ2-7, with D perhaps matching TRBD1 (6 bases). Trimming took 7 bases from V and 4 from J, leaving 14 bases between them. The length of the CDR3 is 13 residues. DNA of the CDR3: TGTGCCAGCACCACAGGGATTCGGTACGAGCAGTACTTC. Translation: CASTTGIRYEQYF.

V usage is TRBV11-2 and J usage is TRBJ1-1, with D tentatively TRBD1 (5 bases). The germline V and J ends were trimmed by 2 bases and 3 bases, with 13 bases remaining between them. Germline CDR1 is SGHAT and CDR2 is FQNNGV. This CDR3 has 15 residues. The CDR3 coding sequence is TGTGCCAGCAGCTTAAGTGGGGGGGGGGACACTGAAGCTTTCTTT. The encoded protein is CASSLSGGGDTEAFF.